A single sample is the source of the 14 T cell receptor beta chains below, sequenced in a study of cytomegalovirus exposure and HLA in healthy donors (dated by TCRdb to 2016 to 2017). To prepare the library, the immunoSEQ multiplex PCR assay was applied. The multiplex PCR relied on a mix of 60 forward primers for TCR Vbeta segments and 13 reverse primers for TCR Jbeta segments. The clones in this table, taken by TCRdb from immuneACCESS, are in-frame only. Not every clone is retained; where verified, under half of the shortfall comes from an unresolved V gene, and the cause of the rest is unknown. For this sample the table gives more than 150,000 clones, of which 70% to 85% were detected only once. The biggest ten clones account for under 8% of the sample. The specimen was PBMCs. The receptors shown here come from a woman aged 45-65 years in good health and CMV-seropositive.

The V call is TRBV6-6, the J call TRBJ2-3; no clear D gene. V was shortened by 3 bases and J by 0 bases, with 4 bases between the two germline ends. Germline-derived CDR1 and CDR2 are MNHNY and SVGAGI (reference sequence). The CDR3 sequence is 13 residues long. CDR3 residues: CASSYMSTDTQYF. CDR3 bases: TGTGCCAGCAGTTATATGAGCACAGATACGCAGTATTTT.

V and J are TRBV6-6 and TRBJ1-5; maybe TRBD1 (6 bases). Germline CDR1 is MNHNY and CDR2 is SVGAGI (reference sequence). There are 14 residues in the CDR3. V lost 6 bases and J 3 bases, leaving 12 bases between the germline ends. CDR3 nucleotides: TGTGCCAGCAGACTGACAGGTTCCAATCAGCCCCAGCATTTT. Translation: CASRLTGSNQPQHF.

The chain joins TRBV6-5 to TRBJ1-1; D unclear. CDR1 MNHEY and CDR2 SVGAGI come from the germline V gene. There are 13 residues in the CDR3. The V end was cut by 5 bases, the J end by 2 bases, with 9 bases between. DNA for the CDR3: TGTGCCAGCAGTCGGCGGATAAACACTGAAGCTTTCTTT. It is translated as CASSRRINTEAFF.

Written as DNA, the CDR3 is TGTGCCTGGAGTGACCGACAGGGGAATTCACCCCTCCACTTT. Translating it yields CAWSDRQGNSPLHF. The rearrangement links TRBV30 to TRBJ1-6; 8 bases agree with TRBD1. The CDR3 is 14 amino acids. Germline values: CDR1 GTSNPN, CDR2 SVGIG (reference sequence). The V gene end was trimmed by 1 base and the J gene end by 7 bases; junction bases not matched to a gene: 3.

This chain links TRBV7-8 with TRBJ1-1; tentatively, D is TRBD1 (5 bases). Germline values: CDR1 SGHVS, CDR2 FQNEAQ. The CDR3 consists of 14 residues. V was cut by 7 bases and J by 0 bases, with 12 bases left in between. CDR3 amino acids: CASTFGGMNTEAFF. The CDR3 coding sequence is TGTGCCAGCACCTTCGGGGGAATGAACACTGAAGCTTTCTTT. Variable domain in full (rest from reference TRBV7-8 and TRBJ1-1): GAGVSQSPRYKVAKRGQDVALRCDPISGHVSLFWYQQALGQGPEFLTYFQNEAQLDKSGLPSDRFFAERPEGSVSTLKIQRTQQEDSAVYLCASTFGGMNTEAFFGQGTRLTVV.

This chain uses TRBV6-6 with TRBJ2-5; the D gene is possibly TRBD1 (5 bases). Trimming removed 2 bases from V and 1 base from J, with 14 bases in between. Germline V gene data show CDR1 as MNHNY and CDR2 as SVGAGI (reference sequence). The length of the CDR3 is 16 residues. For the CDR3, the DNA is TGTGCCAGCAGTTACCCTTCGGACACTCCCCAAGAGACCCAGTACTTC. Encoded protein: CASSYPSDTPQETQYF.

The rearrangement uses TRBV7-2 and TRBJ1-1; possible D gene TRBD1, 5 bases. The germline gives CDR1 SGHTA, CDR2 FQGNSA. The CDR3 length is 13 residues. Trimming stripped 6 bases from V and 1 base from J, with 9 bases between. The CDR3 DNA reads as TGTGCCAGCAGGTCTGGACAGAACACTGAAGCTTTCTTT. Protein product: CASRSGQNTEAFF.

CDR3: CAWSTGTGERYEQYF. CDR3 nucleotides: TGTGCCTGGAGTACGGGGACAGGAGAACGCTACGAGCAGTACTTC. This chain uses TRBV30 with TRBJ2-5; 8 bases agree with TRBD1. The closer fit of TRBJ2-7 to the DNA end suggests the J call may be wrong. CDR1 is GTSNPN and CDR2 is SVGIG in the germline V gene (reference sequence). CDR3 size: 15 residues.

CDR3: CASSEFPPGQGNEKLFF. In DNA form, the CDR3 reads TGCGCCAGCAGTGAGTTCCCTCCGGGACAGGGGAATGAAAAACTGTTTTTT. This chain uses TRBV10-2 with TRBJ1-4; TRBD1 aligns across 10 bases. CDR1 is WSHSY, CDR2 SAAADI, per germline. The CDR3 is 17 amino acids. V dropped 1 base and J dropped 5; count of bases not matched to a gene: 7.

The chain recombines TRBV7-9 with TRBJ2-3, with a tentative D call TRBD1 (6 bases). The germline CDR1 and CDR2 sequences are SEHNR and FQNEAQ (reference sequence). CDR3 length: 15 residues. With 4 bases removed from V and 0 bases from J, the gap between germline ends came to 11 bases. The CDR3 here is CASSSQGRSTDTQYF. The CDR3 DNA is TGTGCCAGCAGCTCACAGGGCCGGAGCACAGATACGCAGTATTTT.

V usage is TRBV5-6 and J usage is TRBJ2-7; 7 positions agree with TRBD1. This CDR3 spans 14 amino acids. The V gene's germline CDR1 is SGHDT and CDR2 YYEEEE. The V segment lost 1 base and the J segment 3 bases; nucleotides outside the gene matches: 4. Here the CDR3 reads CASSLTGVDYEQYF. The CDR3 DNA is TGTGCCAGCAGCTTGACAGGGGTTGACTACGAGCAGTACTTC.

The V and J genes are TRBV5-6 and TRBJ1-6, with a possible D match to TRBD1 (6 bases). V shed 0 bases and J shed 8 bases, with 18 bases lying between them. CDR1 and CDR2 from the germline V gene are SGHDT and YYEEEE. The CDR3 has 17 residues. The CDR3 protein is CASSLDQGTRTHSPLHF. The CDR3 nucleotides are TGTGCCAGCAGCTTGGATCAGGGGACACGGACTCATTCACCCCTCCACTTT. Combining the CDR3 with reference TRBV5-6 and TRBJ1-6 gives the whole variable domain DAGVTQSPTHLIKTRGQQVTLRCSPKSGHDTVSWYQQALGQGPQFIFQYYEEEERQRGNFPDRFSGHQFPNYSSELNVNALLLGDSALYLCASSLDQGTRTHSPLHFGNGTRLTVT.

CDR3 in amino acids: CASSSNRVREGYTF. The CDR3 region has the DNA TGTGCCAGCAGTTCCAACAGGGTTCGGGAAGGCTACACCTTC. The chain couples TRBV6-6 to TRBJ1-2; D possibly corresponds to TRBD1 (6 bases). CDR3 length: 14 residues. CDR1 MNHNY and CDR2 SVGAGI come from the germline V gene (reference sequence). Trimming took off 4 bases at V and 8 bases at J, with 17 bases between the two ends.

The J gene is TRBJ1-3, the V gene TRBV10-3, with 9 nucleotides matching TRBD1. V gave up 2 bases and J gave up 4 bases; unmatched junction bases: 6. The CDR3 runs 16 residues. CDR1 is ENHRY, CDR2 SYGVKD, per germline. The CDR3 DNA sequence: TGTGCCATCAGTGAGGGGGGACAGGGAGCCGGAAACACCATATATTTT. As protein: CAISEGGQGAGNTIYF.